These 29 T cell receptor beta chains originate from one sample sequenced in a study of regulatory T cells in long-lasting Graves disease. Through Arm-PCR of CDR3 regions and iRepertoire HTBI primers, TCR beta libraries were built. Each CDR3 protein is one row after TCRdb ran MiXCR on the multiplex PCR reads. The table lists 360,000 or so distinct CDR3 sequences, 15% to 20% of them singletons. Time point of the sample: newly diagnosed GD, antithyroid drugs for less than 3 months. Generation of the TCR library employed RNA extracted from PBMCs. These same records also appear under a second study, on T cells in Graves' hyperthyroidism and ophthalmopathy.

Sequenced here: peripheral blood mononuclear cells (PBMCs), sampled at new diagnosis, from a patient treated with antithyroid drugs. The origin of the receptors is a middle-aged man with Graves disease.

This clonotype was counted ten times or more. The rearrangement links TRBV20-1 to TRBJ2-3, with D hard to call. Trimming removed 6 bases from V and 0 bases from J, with 22 bases in between. Germline V CDR1 and CDR2: DFQATT, SNEGSKA (reference sequence). The length of the CDR3 is 17 residues. The CDR3 loop is CSAPEAPDYPSTDTQYF. The CDR3 DNA is TGCAGTGCCCCCGAAGCACCCGATTACCCTAGCACAGATACGCAGTATTTT.

The sample holds many counts of this clonotype. This rearrangement joins TRBV5-4 to TRBJ2-5, with D possibly being TRBD1 (5 bases). Trimming shortened V by 0 bases and J by 4 bases, and 10 bases separated the two germline ends. Looked up from germline, CDR1 is SGHNT and CDR2 is YYREEE (reference sequence). CDR3 length: 14 residues. This CDR3 is CASSLAGRGETQYF. The CDR3 region has the DNA TGTGCCAGCAGCTTGGCCGGAAGGGGAGAGACCCAGTACTTC.

V and J are TRBV7-6 and TRBJ2-2; 7 bases map to TRBD2. Trimming cost V 1 base and J 2 bases; bases outside gene matches: 4. The CDR3 length is 16 residues. Germline CDR1 and CDR2: SGHVS and FNYEAQ. The CDR3 loop is CASSLGAGQNTGELFF. CDR3 in DNA: TGTGCCAGCAGCTTAGGAGCGGGGCAAAACACCGGGGAGCTGTTTTTT.

As to this clonotype: A single base is all that separates this from a far larger clone, so a read error is likely. The rearrangement links TRBV28 to TRBJ2-3; 8 nucleotides line up with TRBD2. The length of the CDR3 is 17 residues. Germline V lookup: CDR1 MDHEN, CDR2 SYDVKM. The CDR3, as DNA: TGTGGCAGCAGCGCCGCCGGGGGGGCCGAGGGCACAGATACGCAGTATTTT. It is translated as CGSSAAGGAEGTDTQYF.

This clonotype was detected many times. V is TRBV20-1 and J is TRBJ1-5; perhaps TRBD1 as D (6 bases). Germline CDR1 and CDR2: DFQATT and SNEGSKA (reference sequence). This CDR3 region has 14 residues. V was trimmed by 2 bases and J by 3 bases, leaving 11 bases between them. CDR3 residues: CSARRGAPNQPQHF. CDR3 nucleotides: TGCAGTGCTAGACGGGGGGCGCCCAATCAGCCCCAGCATTTT.

The sample holds many counts of this clonotype. V gene TRBV6-1 combines with J gene TRBJ1-1; 9 positions match TRBD1. The CDR3 length is 17 residues. Germline trimming cut 6 bases from V and 3 bases from J; bases unmatched to any gene: 14. From germline, CDR1 is MNHNS and CDR2 SASEGT. The CDR3 DNA reads as TGTGCCAGCAGCTCACCTGGACAGGGGAAGGGAGACACTGAAGCTTTCTTT. Its protein is CASSSPGQGKGDTEAFF.

This clonotype was observed at least ten times. The chain carries TRBV7-2 and TRBJ2-3; D not resolved. Trimming removed 1 base at V and 7 bases at J, with 6 bases between. The CDR3 runs to 12 residues. Per germline, CDR1 SGHTA and CDR2 FQGNSA. CDR3 residues: CASSLVDHTQYF. The CDR3 DNA reads TGTGCCAGCAGCTTAGTTGACCATACGCAGTATTTT.

This clonotype was seen ten or more times. This sequence joins TRBV6-1 and TRBJ2-7; 10 nucleotides agree with TRBD1. The CDR3 is 13 residues long. Trimming at V came to 6 bases and at J to 4 bases, leaving 3 bases not matched to a gene. The germline V gene encodes CDR1 MNHNS and CDR2 SASEGT. DNA of the CDR3: TGTGCCAGCAGGACAGGGGGCTGGTACGAGCAGTACTTC. Protein sequence: CASRTGGWYEQYF.

This clonotype was detected ten times or more. The CDR3 sequence is CASSTGGETQYF. In DNA, the CDR3 is TGTGCCAGTAGTACAGGGGGAGAGACCCAGTACTTC. The genes are TRBV9 and TRBJ2-5; 8 nucleotides agree with TRBD1. Germline-derived CDR1 and CDR2 are SGDLS and YYNGEE. CDR3 size: 12 residues. Trimming removed 8 bases from V and 4 bases from J; junction bases left unmatched: 4.

The table lists this clonotype with many counts. The V call is TRBV12-3 or TRBV12-4, the J call TRBJ2-3; perhaps TRBD1 as D (6 bases). CDR3 length equals 15 residues. Deletions cut 7 bases from V and 5 bases from J, with 19 bases between. This chain's CDR3 is CASTWGQPSKDTQYF. CDR3 DNA sequence: TGTGCCAGCACCTGGGGGCAGCCCTCAAAAGATACGCAGTATTTT.

This clonotype was picked up a small number of times. V is TRBV9 and J is TRBJ1-3; 7 bases align to TRBD1. The germline gives CDR1 SGDLS, CDR2 YYNGEE. V lost 4 bases to trimming and J lost 0 bases; unmatched junction nucleotides: 7. The CDR3 loop spans 16 amino acids. CDR3 sequence: CASSRRQGSSGNTIYF. As DNA, the CDR3 is TGTGCCAGCAGCCGGCGACAGGGCTCCTCTGGAAACACCATATATTTT.

This clonotype was seen many times. The chain links TRBV2 to TRBJ1-5; D ambiguous. The germline V gene encodes CDR1 SNHLY and CDR2 FYNNEI. Deletions cut 7 bases from V and 0 bases from J, with 13 bases between. The CDR3 loop spans 15 amino acids. The chain's CDR3 is CASTPARASNQPQHF. The DNA of the CDR3 is TGTGCCAGCACCCCGGCGAGGGCTAGCAATCAGCCCCAGCATTTT.

V gene TRBV28 combines with J gene TRBJ1-3, with TRBD1 as a possible D gene (5 bases). This CDR3 is 16 amino acids long. Germline V gives CDR1 MDHEN, CDR2 SYDVKM. V lost 4 bases and J lost 0, with 13 bases in between. CDR3 in DNA: TGTGCCAGCAGTTCGAACAGGCGCAGCTCTGGAAACACCATATATTTT. It codes for CASSSNRRSSGNTIYF.

This clonotype was observed a few times. The V call is TRBV11-2, the J call TRBJ1-2; tentative D call: TRBD1 (6 bases). Per germline, CDR1 SGHAT and CDR2 FQNNGV. CDR3 length: 14 residues. V lost 5 bases and J 6 bases, leaving 16 bases between the germline ends. This chain's CDR3 is CASSGKDRGNGYTF. The CDR3 nucleotides read TGTGCCAGCAGCGGGAAGGACAGAGGGAATGGCTACACCTTC.

This clonotype was observed at least ten times. The chain couples TRBV28 to TRBJ1-1; D may be TRBD1 (5 bases). V lost 7 bases, J lost 8 bases, and 29 bases lay in between. This CDR3 spans 17 amino acids. Looked up from germline, CDR1 is MDHEN and CDR2 is SYDVKM. Here the CDR3 DNA reads TGTGCCAGCACTATCCTGCAGGGAGTCGGCCCTAGGACCGAAGCTTTCTTT. Translating it yields CASTILQGVGPRTEAFF.

This clonotype appeared many times. J is TRBJ2-5 and V is TRBV20-1, with TRBD2 identical over 8 bases. After removal of 6 bases from V and 5 bases from J, the junction contained 8 bases not matched to a gene. Germline CDR1 and CDR2: DFQATT and SNEGSKA (reference sequence). The CDR3 is 13 residues long. The CDR3 is CSAPSGGKETQYF. The CDR3, as DNA: TGCAGTGCCCCGAGCGGGGGTAAGGAGACCCAGTACTTC.

The chain carries TRBV15 and TRBJ2-1; 10 bases map to TRBD1. Per the germline V gene, CDR1 is LNHNV and CDR2 is YYDKDF (reference sequence). Losses at the gene ends were 0 bases for V and 8 bases for J; bases not matched to a gene: 4. The CDR3 has 15 amino acids. CDR3: CATSREIGTGDEQFF. Written as DNA, the CDR3 is TGTGCCACCAGCAGAGAGATTGGGACAGGGGATGAGCAGTTCTTC.

This clonotype was recorded a few times. The chain has TRBV28 and TRBJ1-3; D gene uncertain. From germline, CDR1 is MDHEN and CDR2 SYDVKM. The length of the CDR3 is 12 residues. Trimming shortened V by 8 bases and J by 1 base, and 6 bases separated the two germline ends. The CDR3 spells CASRLSGNTIYF. The CDR3 nucleotides read TGTGCCAGCCGGCTTTCTGGAAACACCATATATTTT.

The V and J genes are TRBV7-2 and TRBJ1-5, with no clear D. The CDR3 runs to 18 residues. Germline assignment: CDR1 SGHTA and CDR2 FQGNSA. V was shortened by 1 base and J by 2 bases, with 18 bases between the two germline ends. DNA of the CDR3: TGTGCCAGCAGCTTAGTTGGTTTTGGTCGGGGAGGCAATCAGCCCCAGCATTTT. Protein sequence: CASSLVGFGRGGNQPQHF.

V usage is TRBV29-1 and J usage is TRBJ2-7; no firm D call. V was clipped by 7 bases and J by 0 bases, with 13 bases between them. Germline V gives CDR1 SQVTM, CDR2 ANQGSEA. The CDR3 spans 13 residues. The CDR3 here is CSANLGSSYEQYF. CDR3 sequence (DNA): TGCAGCGCCAACTTGGGCAGCTCCTACGAGCAGTACTTC.

This chain links TRBV6-1 with TRBJ1-6; 8 bases are shared with TRBD1. Germline CDR1 MNHNS, CDR2 SASEGT. V was clipped by 6 bases and J by 7 bases; unmatched bases: 5. This CDR3 comprises 14 residues. The DNA for the CDR3 is TGTGCCAGCAGGGACAGGGTCGAGAATTCACCCCTCCACTTT. Translating it yields CASRDRVENSPLHF.

This clonotype was seen a handful of times. V is TRBV4-1 and J is TRBJ2-7; D unresolved. V gave up 0 bases and J gave up 3 bases, with 9 bases separating them. Germline values: CDR1 MGHRA, CDR2 YSYEKL. The CDR3 is 14 amino acids. Written as DNA, the CDR3 is TGCGCCAGCAGCCAAGATTGGAGATACTACGAGCAGTACTTC. Its protein product is CASSQDWRYYEQYF.

The chain is built from TRBV10-1 and TRBJ2-7; 10 bases align to TRBD2. Germline trimming cut 3 bases from V and 6 bases from J; bases unmatched to any gene: 14. The CDR3 has 17 amino acids. The V gene's germline CDR1 is WNHNN and CDR2 SYGVQD (reference sequence). CDR3 bases: TGCGCCAGCAGTGATCGGGGCGAGCGGGGGGGGATAGGCGAGCAGTACTTC. Protein product: CASSDRGERGGIGEQYF.

This clonotype was detected ten times or more. The rearrangement links TRBV12-3 or TRBV12-4 to TRBJ1-5, with 10 bases identical to TRBD1. With 4 bases clipped from V and 6 bases from J, the junction kept 6 bases outside the gene matches. The CDR3 loop spans 15 amino acids. The CDR3 region is CASSSGQGESQPQHF. The CDR3 region has the DNA TGTGCCAGCAGTTCCGGACAGGGGGAAAGTCAGCCCCAGCATTTT.

This clonotype was recorded at least ten times. CDR3 amino acids: CASTGTGGRNEQFF. The CDR3 coding sequence is TGTGCCAGCACCGGGACAGGGGGCCGAAATGAGCAGTTCTTC. The rearrangement joins TRBV2 to TRBJ2-1, with TRBD1 identical over 12 bases. Germline V CDR1 and CDR2: SNHLY, FYNNEI. The CDR3 contains 14 residues. The J segment lost 7 bases and the V segment lost 7 bases, leaving 5 bases of the junction unmatched. The full variable domain, completed using reference TRBV2 and TRBJ2-1, is EPEVTQTPSHQVTQMGQEVILRCVPISNHLYFYWYRQILGQKVEFLVSFYNNEISEKSEIFDDQFSVERPDGSNFTLKIRSTKLEDSAMYFCASTGTGGRNEQFFGPGTRLTVL.

This clonotype was observed at least ten times. The rearrangement joins TRBV12-3 or TRBV12-4 to TRBJ2-3; D call uncertain. Trimming took 2 bases from V and 6 from J, leaving 15 bases between them. The CDR3 extends over 15 amino acids. The CDR3 nucleotides are TGTGCCAGCAGTTTATCGTTTGGAACTGGGGATACGCAGTATTTT. Protein sequence: CASSLSFGTGDTQYF.

This clonotype was counted between two and nine times. The rearrangement uses TRBV5-1 and TRBJ2-1; 12 nucleotides match TRBD2. The CDR3 has 16 amino acids. Germline trimming cut 1 base from V and 7 bases from J; bases unmatched to any gene: 6. CDR1 SGHRS and CDR2 YFSETQ come from the germline V gene. Here the CDR3 DNA reads TGCGCCAGCAGCTTGACCACTAGCGGGGGGCTGAATGAGCAGTTCTTC. Its translation is CASSLTTSGGLNEQFF.

Ten or more counts support this clonotype. This chain connects TRBV11-1 to TRBJ2-7; the D gene could be TRBD1 or TRBD2 (5 bases each). The CDR3 consists of 14 residues. In germline, CDR1 is SGHAT, CDR2 FQDESV (reference sequence). V was pared by 3 bases and J by 5 bases, with 14 bases between. CDR3 nucleotide sequence: TGTGCCAGCAGCTTTCGCCGGGACGGAAACGAGCAGTACTTC. Residues: CASSFRRDGNEQYF.

This clonotype has a count of ten or more. In nucleotides, the CDR3 is TGTGCCAGCAGCGTTGGCGGGGGGTACAATGAGCAGTTCTTC. This sequence encodes CASSVGGGYNEQFF. This chain joins TRBV9 and TRBJ2-1, with 8 bases lining up with TRBD2. Germline CDR1 and CDR2: SGDLS and YYNGEE. This CDR3 has 14 amino acids. V was pared by 2 bases and J by 4 bases, with 2 bases of the junction left unmatched.